This T cell receptor beta chain was obtained from a study of blood T cell repertoires in COVID-19. The V segment lost 6 bases and the J segment 2 bases; nucleotides outside the gene matches: 15. CDR3 length: 17 residues. CDR1 is WSHSY and CDR2 is SAAADI in the germline V gene. Categorization into cohorts depended on clinical history that participants reported. In the study's own analysis: Estimates of nucleated cell counts were drawn from the amplification of reference gene primers. Measured with immunoSEQ multiplex PCR; TCRdb has only the in-frame clones, and not every one. V, J and clone size derive from that table, while D and trimming were established from the DNA sequence. The repertoire holds 310,000 or so clones, with more than 75% as singletons.

The receptor was isolated from a woman aged 18-30 years who had recovered from COVID-19. Material for sequencing was PBMCs or T cells enriched from blood (not recorded which). This rearrangement joins TRBV10-2 to TRBJ2-7; 8 bases agree with TRBD2. CDR3 sequence: CASRASLGSGATYEQYF. The DNA for the CDR3 is TGCGCCAGCAGAGCTTCTCTGGGTAGCGGGGCAACCTACGAGCAGTACTTC.